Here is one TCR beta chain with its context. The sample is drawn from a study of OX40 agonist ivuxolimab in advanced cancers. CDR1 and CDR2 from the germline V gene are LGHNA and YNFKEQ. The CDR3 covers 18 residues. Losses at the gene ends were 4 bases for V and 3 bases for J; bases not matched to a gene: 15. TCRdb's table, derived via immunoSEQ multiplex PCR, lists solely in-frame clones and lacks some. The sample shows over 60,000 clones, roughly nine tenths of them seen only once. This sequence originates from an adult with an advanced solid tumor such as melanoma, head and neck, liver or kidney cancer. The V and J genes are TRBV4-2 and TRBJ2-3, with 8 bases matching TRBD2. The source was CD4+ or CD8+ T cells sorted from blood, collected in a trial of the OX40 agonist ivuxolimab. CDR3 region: CASSRAFNAGGATDTQYF. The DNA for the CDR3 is TGTGCCAGCAGCCGAGCTTTTAACGCGGGGGGCGCAACAGATACGCAGTATTTT.